The 5 T cell receptor beta chains given below trace back to one sample, sequenced in a study of T cell repertoires in cytomegalovirus infection. TCRdb re-called the reads through MiXCR, storing one row per CDR3 protein. The sample has around 630,000 distinct CDR3 sequences, approximately 25% seen once. What was sequenced was CD8+ T cells from PBMCs. These receptors were taken from a human donor in good health (CMV status not recorded). Some clones in this sample may be carry-over from other donors' samples.

This clonotype was counted a few times. J is TRBJ2-1 and V is TRBV9; no reliable D call. This CDR3 has 15 amino acids. Trimming removed 3 bases from V and 0 bases from J, with 10 bases in between. The germline V gene encodes CDR1 SGDLS and CDR2 YYNGEE. CDR3 sequence: CASSAHPSSYNEQFF. The CDR3 DNA is TGTGCCAGCAGCGCCCACCCTAGCTCCTACAATGAGCAGTTCTTC. Full variable domain (remainder filled in from reference TRBV9 and TRBJ2-1): DSGVTQTPKHLITATGQRVTLRCSPRSGDLSVYWYQQSLDQGLQFLIQYYNGEERAKGNILERFSAQQFPDLHSELNLSSLELGDSALYFCASSAHPSSYNEQFFGPGTRLTVL.

The genes are TRBV6-5 and TRBJ1-4; maybe TRBD1 (5 bases). The ends were cut back, 5 bases at V and 7 bases at J, with 14 bases in the middle. This CDR3 region has 14 residues. Germline V gene sequence: CDR1 MNHEY, CDR2 SVGAGI. CDR3 DNA: TGTGCCAGCAGTCCTCAGGGCACGGGTGAAAAACTGTTTTTT. Its protein is CASSPQGTGEKLFF.

The sample holds a few counts of this clonotype. This chain uses TRBV6-5 with TRBJ2-7; the D gene is possibly TRBD2 (7 bases). The V and J ends lost 5 bases and 5 bases respectively, with 13 bases between them. CDR1 is MNHEY, CDR2 SVGAGI, per germline. The CDR3 is 13 residues long. The CDR3 here is CASSPGGWHEQYF. CDR3 in DNA: TGTGCCAGCAGTCCGGGGGGCTGGCACGAGCAGTACTTC.

The chain uses TRBV6-1 and TRBJ2-1; TRBD2 is a possible D gene (6 bases). The CDR3 totals 17 residues. The V gene's germline CDR1 is MNHNS and CDR2 SASEGT. The V gene lost 7 bases and the J gene lost 2 bases, with 21 bases spanning the gap. In DNA, the CDR3 is TGTGCCAGCAAATCGTGGGGCGGGGCTCGCACCTACAATGAGCAGTTCTTC. Protein sequence: CASKSWGGARTYNEQFF.

The table lists this clonotype with many counts. The rearrangement joins TRBV9 to TRBJ2-2, with D unresolved. V was pared by 0 bases and J by 5 bases, with 11 bases between. Germline CDR1 and CDR2: SGDLS and YYNGEE. This CDR3 comprises 15 residues. The CDR3 sequence: CASSVERMETGELFF. DNA of the CDR3: TGTGCCAGCAGCGTAGAAAGGATGGAAACCGGGGAGCTGTTTTTT.